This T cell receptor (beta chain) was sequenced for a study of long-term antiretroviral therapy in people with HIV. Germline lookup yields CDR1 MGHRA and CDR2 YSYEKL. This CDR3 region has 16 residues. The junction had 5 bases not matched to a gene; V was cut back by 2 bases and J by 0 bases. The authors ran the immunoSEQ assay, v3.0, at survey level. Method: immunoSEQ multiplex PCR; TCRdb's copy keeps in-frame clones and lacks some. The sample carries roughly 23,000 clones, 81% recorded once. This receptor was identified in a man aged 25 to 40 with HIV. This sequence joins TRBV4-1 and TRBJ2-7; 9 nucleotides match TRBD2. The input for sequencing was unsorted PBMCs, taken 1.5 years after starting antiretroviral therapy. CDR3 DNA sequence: TGCGCCAGCAGCCAACATAGCGGGAGCAGCTCCTACGAGCAGTACTTC. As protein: CASSQHSGSSSYEQYF.